This T cell receptor beta chain was sequenced in a study of molecular identifiers for immune sequencing clone quantification. Study results and limitations: Effector cells kept over 98% of their molecules in clones above 20 RNA copies, while naive cells kept under 1% there. Spiked Jurkat TCR RNA originating from one cell could reportedly be identified amid more than 800,000 naive cells.

This clonotype was counted a few times. What it binds is not known. Using 10%, 30% or 50% RNA, naive CD8 libraries were derived from approximately 22,000 to 940,000 sorted cells. For bulk TCR libraries, previously described methods and listed TCR primers were used. Using its own MiXCR run on the PCR reads, TCRdb lists one record per CDR3 protein. The repertoire holds around 480,000 distinct CDR3 sequences, with about a fifth as singletons. CDR3 size: 14 residues. Germline-derived CDR1 and CDR2 are KGHSH and LQKENI. Trimming pared 4 bases from V and 3 bases from J, leaving 13 bases between. The rearrangement joins TRBV18 to TRBJ2-7; tentative D call: TRBD2 (6 bases). Source material: naive CD8+ T cells from blood, with Jurkat cell RNA spiked in. Subset denoted: FACS-sorted CD8+CD4-CCR7+CD45RA+ naive T cells. The TCR comes from a human donor in good health. Some libraries in this study had Jurkat cell RNA spiked in. The DNA for the CDR3 is TGTGCCAGCTCACAGGAGGGCAGTGTCTACGAGCAGTACTTC. Encoded protein: CASSQEGSVYEQYF.